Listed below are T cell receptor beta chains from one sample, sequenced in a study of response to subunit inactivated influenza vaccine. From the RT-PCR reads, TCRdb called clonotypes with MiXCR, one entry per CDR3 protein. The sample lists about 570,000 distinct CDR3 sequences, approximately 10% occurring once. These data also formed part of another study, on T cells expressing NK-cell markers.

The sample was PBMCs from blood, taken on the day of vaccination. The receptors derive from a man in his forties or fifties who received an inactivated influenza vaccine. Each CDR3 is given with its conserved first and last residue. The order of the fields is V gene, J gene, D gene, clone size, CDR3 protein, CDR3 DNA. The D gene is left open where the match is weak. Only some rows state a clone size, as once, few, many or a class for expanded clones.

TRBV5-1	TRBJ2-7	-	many	CASSLTSDEQYF	TGCGCCAGCAGCTTAACTAGTGACGAGCAGTACTTC
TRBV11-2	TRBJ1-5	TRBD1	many	CASSYEGQGTLRSNQPQHF	TGTGCCAGCAGCTACGAGGGACAGGGTACTTTGAGGAGCAATCAGCCCCAGCATTTT
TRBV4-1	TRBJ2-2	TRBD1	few	CASSRYRGRETGELFF	TGCGCCAGCAGCCGGTACAGGGGGCGGGAAACCGGGGAGCTGTTTTTT
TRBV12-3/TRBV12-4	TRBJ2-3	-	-	CASTAGQNTDTQYF	TGTGCCAGCACCGCGGGACAGAACACAGATACGCAGTATTTT
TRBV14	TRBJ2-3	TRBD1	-	CASSQLLGQGTDTQYF	TGTGCCAGCAGCCAACTCTTGGGACAGGGCACAGATACGCAGTATTTT
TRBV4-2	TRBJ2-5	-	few	CASSQVEETQYF	TGTGCCAGCAGCCAGGTAGAAGAGACCCAGTACTTC
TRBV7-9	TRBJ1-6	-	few	CASSFLGASYNSPLHF	TGTGCCAGCAGCTTTTTGGGCGCCTCCTATAATTCACCCCTCCACTTT
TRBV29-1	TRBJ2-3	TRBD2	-	CSVQGTSGASSTDTQYF	TGCAGCGTTCAGGGGACTAGCGGGGCTTCTAGCACAGATACGCAGTATTTT
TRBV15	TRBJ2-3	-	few	CATSIVITDTQYF	TGTGCCACCAGCATCGTAATTACAGATACGCAGTATTTT
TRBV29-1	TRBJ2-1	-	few	CSVGIEGEQFF	TGCAGCGTTGGTATTGAAGGTGAGCAGTTCTTC
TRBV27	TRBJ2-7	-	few	CASSFIPAGEQYF	TGTGCCAGCAGTTTTATTCCGGCGGGCGAGCAGTACTTC
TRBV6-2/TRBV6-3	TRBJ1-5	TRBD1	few	CASRDGQGAGGNQPQHF	TGTGCCAGCAGGGACGGACAGGGGGCGGGGGGCAATCAGCCCCAGCATTTT
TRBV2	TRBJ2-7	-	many	CASSEAQPLAYEQYF	TGTGCCAGCAGTGAAGCACAGCCGCTCGCCTACGAGCAGTACTTC
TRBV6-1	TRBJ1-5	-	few	CASREGLGWPQHF	TGTGCCAGCAGGGAAGGCTTGGGCTGGCCCCAGCATTTT
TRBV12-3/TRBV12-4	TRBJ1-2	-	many	CASSFRLGYTF	TGTGCCAGCAGTTTTCGGTTGGGCTACACCTTC
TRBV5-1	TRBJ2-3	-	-	CASSPAGTATDTQYF	TGCGCCAGCAGCCCCGCAGGGACTGCCACAGATACGCAGTATTTT
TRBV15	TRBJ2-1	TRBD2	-	CATSRRPGLGSYNEQFF	TGTGCCACCAGCAGACGACCGGGACTAGGGTCCTACAATGAGCAGTTCTTC
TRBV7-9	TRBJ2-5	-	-	CASSPDYLQETQYF	TGTGCCAGCAGCCCGGACTACTTACAAGAGACCCAGTACTTC
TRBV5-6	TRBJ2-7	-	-	CASSSQEPEQYF	TGTGCCAGCAGCTCACAAGAACCGGAGCAGTACTTC
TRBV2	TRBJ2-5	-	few	CASSDVQGETQYF	TGTGCCAGCAGTGACGTCCAGGGGGAGACCCAGTACTTC
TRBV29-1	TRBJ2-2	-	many	CSVESSGYTGELFF	TGCAGCGTTGAAAGCAGCGGCTACACCGGGGAGCTGTTTTTT
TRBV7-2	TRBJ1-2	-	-	CASSPFSVGLYGYTF	TGTGCCAGCAGCCCTTTTAGTGTTGGGCTATATGGCTACACCTTC
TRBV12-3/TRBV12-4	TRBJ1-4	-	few	CASSLMQGINEKLFF	TGTGCCAGCAGTTTAATGCAGGGAATTAATGAAAAACTGTTTTTT
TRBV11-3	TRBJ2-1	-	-	CASSLDHGGAYNEQFF	TGTGCCAGCAGCTTAGATCACGGGGGAGCCTACAATGAGCAGTTCTTC
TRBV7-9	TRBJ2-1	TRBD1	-	CASSVPGQGFGYNEQFF	TGTGCCAGCAGCGTACCGGGACAGGGGTTTGGCTACAATGAGCAGTTCTTC
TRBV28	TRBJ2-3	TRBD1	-	CASRHAGQGKDTQYF	TGTGCCAGCAGGCACGCGGGACAGGGGAAAGATACGCAGTATTTT
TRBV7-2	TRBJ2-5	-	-	CASSFMRQQQETQYF	TGTGCCAGCAGCTTTATGAGACAGCAACAAGAGACCCAGTACTTC
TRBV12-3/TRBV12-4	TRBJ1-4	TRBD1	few	CASSLSWTGVDNEKLFF	TGTGCCAGCAGTTTATCATGGACAGGGGTTGATAATGAAAAACTGTTTTTT
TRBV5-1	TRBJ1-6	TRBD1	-	CASSSAGGNNSPLHF	TGCGCCAGCAGCTCGGCAGGGGGAAATAATTCACCCCTCCACTTT
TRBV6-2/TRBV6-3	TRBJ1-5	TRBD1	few	CASRPGQGRQPQHF	TGTGCCAGCAGGCCGGGACAGGGACGTCAGCCCCAGCATTTT
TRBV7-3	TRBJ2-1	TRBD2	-	CASSLRTSRNEQFF	TGTGCCAGCAGCTTACGGACTAGCCGCAATGAGCAGTTCTTC
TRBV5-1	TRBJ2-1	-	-	CASSLEPHLNEQFF	TGCGCCAGCAGCCTTGAACCCCACCTCAATGAGCAGTTCTTC
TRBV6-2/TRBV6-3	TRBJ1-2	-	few	CASSYGYVGGYTF	TGTGCCAGCAGTTACGGGTACGTCGGAGGCTACACCTTC
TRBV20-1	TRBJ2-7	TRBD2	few	CSASDTSGRKEQYF	TGCAGTGCTAGTGATACTAGCGGGAGGAAGGAACAGTACTTC
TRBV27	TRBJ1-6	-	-	CASSLLGGDSPLHF	TGTGCCAGCAGTTTGTTGGGGGGAGATTCACCCCTCCACTTT
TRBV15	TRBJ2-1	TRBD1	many	CATSRDRGQGVHEQFF	TGTGCCACCAGCAGAGATCGGGGACAGGGGGTTCATGAGCAGTTCTTC
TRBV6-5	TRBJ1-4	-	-	CASSPDTEKLFF	TGTGCCAGCAGTCCCGACACCGAAAAACTGTTTTTT